This TCR beta chain was sequenced for a study of shared clonotypes between healthy human individuals. This clone was observed once. TCRdb's table, derived via immunoSEQ multiplex PCR, lists solely in-frame clones and lacks some. The sample records millions of clones, around nine tenths being singletons. CDR3 length: 15 residues. Germline loops: CDR1 GTSNPN, CDR2 SVGIG (reference sequence). Losses at the gene ends were 1 base for V and 3 bases for J; bases not matched to a gene: 4. J is TRBJ1-3 and V is TRBV30, with 9 bases aligning to TRBD1. The sequence derives from a man younger than 30 in good health. The sequencing sample was made of naive CD4+ T cells sorted from blood. Subset specified: CD45RA+ positively selected. This CDR3 is CAWSAGTGSGNTIYF. CDR3 in DNA: TGTGCCTGGAGTGCCGGGACAGGGAGTGGAAACACCATATATTTT.